This entry describes one TCR beta chain. This sample is part of a study of blood T cell repertoires in COVID-19. About the study: Sites across the United States, Italy and Spain contributed samples from acute and convalescent COVID-19. PBMCs, B-cell-depleted T cells, or T cells provided the cDNA or gDNA that made up the material.

In the authors' methods: It was from reference gene primer amplification that nucleated cell counts were estimated. Using immunoSEQ multiplex PCR, the repertoire was profiled, and TCRdb retains in-frame clones only, with some absent. V, J and clone size are those of that table, while D and trimming were read from the DNA. The table has around 150,000 clones, roughly 89% seen once. Germline lookup yields CDR1 LNHDA and CDR2 SQIVND (reference sequence). V shed 6 bases and J 9 bases; nucleotides not matched to a gene: 16. This CDR3 has 16 amino acids. The clonotype originates from a woman aged 40 to 50 with acute or convalescent COVID-19. This chain uses TRBV19 with TRBJ2-5; TRBD1 aligns across 10 bases. Sequenced: peripheral blood. The CDR3 sequence: CASSHFGGQGTWAQYF. In DNA form, the CDR3 reads TGTGCCAGTAGCCACTTTGGGGGACAGGGGACATGGGCCCAGTACTTC.